The following is a TCR beta chain sequence with its context. Its antigen remains unidentified. At one end, the junction sequence differs from germline, possibly due to a read error. The data were taken from a study of T cells in Graves' hyperthyroidism and ophthalmopathy (dated by TCRdb to the late 2010s). For the wider study: Peripheral blood samples were taken at initial diagnosis, before any treatment was given. To identify distinguishing TCR V-J signatures, a discovery cohort of about 100 patients was used, comprising 40 to 45 with Graves' ophthalmopathy and roughly 60 with stable Graves' hyperthyroidism. Whether ophthalmopathy could be predicted prospectively was tested in an independent validation cohort made up of about 20 hyperthyroidism patients plus 17 patients who later progressed to ophthalmopathy. The roughly 90 discovery patients were divided at random into training and test sets in a 7:3 ratio. Thyroid tissue and blood T-cell repertoires from about 6 Graves' hyperthyroidism patients were also compared in the study. After sampling, hyperthyroidism patients received methimazole starting at 30 mg daily, and ophthalmopathy patients received high-dose intravenous methylprednisolone. The paper reports TCR Vbeta CDR3 sequencing of over 120 peripheral blood samples: 40 or so ophthalmopathy, over 70 hyperthyroidism and around 17 progressor patients.

Hyperthyroidism patients were newly diagnosed, with disease duration under 2 months, and aged 18 to 65 years. Any patient with an uncontrolled infection, another autoimmune disease, pregnancy or lactation was excluded. Diagnoses relied on clinical symptoms, serum thyroxine and TRAb, thyroid ultrasound and orbital computed tomography. Blood from progressor patients was drawn when they were first diagnosed with hyperthyroidism, before any ophthalmopathy symptoms appeared. Ficoll-Paque density gradient centrifugation was used to isolate PBMCs from about 10 ml of fresh peripheral blood. Progressor patients were initially diagnosed with Graves' hyperthyroidism and developed ophthalmopathy during follow-up. Total RNA was extracted with Trizol reagent, and quality was checked on an Agilent 2100 Bioanalyzer. The TCR beta CDR3 regions were amplified from RNA transcripts. The TCR CDR3 was subjected to a first round of RT-PCR using the HTBI primer set and the Qiagen OneStep RT-PCR kit. Libraries were constructed in a second round of multiplex PCR, after which size selection and purification were carried out. Libraries were sequenced paired-end with 100 bp reads on an Illumina HiSeq2000. In the original analysis: SOAPnuke was used to process the raw data, removing reads that contained adapters or uncalled bases, had a mean Phred below 15, or lacked an exact match to the constant primer or identifier. High-quality paired reads were merged with COPE v1.2.5, and unique nucleotide sequences were defined as clonotypes. MiTCR v1.1 was used to align the clonotypes against IMGT TRBV, TRBD and TRBJ reference segments. Only V-J combinations with frequency above 0.0001, covering 99% to 99.2% of repertoires, were analysed. A TCS score was defined as the ratio between F50 (clonal expansion) and ExV (chaos), using BLOSUM62-based TCRdist between CDR3 peptides within each V-J. Welch's t-statistics and random forest reduced 500 to 550 V-J features to 13, which were used in a naive Bayes classifier (R e1071). TCRdb itself trimmed the public reads at Q25 with fastp, ran MiXCR and retained productive beta chains. Rows merge per CDR3 protein into single entries with the most common DNA and genes. In this record, the V and J calls reflect TCRdb's handling and not the investigators' own analysis. The sample yields 250,000 to 300,000 distinct CDR3 sequences; less than 15% were counted once. The ten most abundant clones make up about an eighth of the sample.

CDR1 and CDR2, per the germline V gene, are KGHSH and LQKENI. The CDR3 numbers 17 residues from cysteine through phenylalanine. Kept here is only the CDR3 DNA, which spans 51 bases and is read in frame from base 1. Study-wide conclusions, independent of this receptor: In validation, progression to ophthalmopathy was predicted by the model with 70.59% sensitivity and 72% to 80% specificity, a median of roughly 6.4 months before onset. Sample size was not statistically predetermined, and investigators were not blinded to group allocation. A 13 V-J signature model separated ophthalmopathy from stable hyperthyroidism, with over 85% sensitivity and about 81% specificity in cross-validation and 80%/75% in testing. Blood samples also contained most of the expanded thyroid clonotypes (frequency above 0.001), which suggests that blood repertoires may reflect thyroid immune responses.

This TCR was sampled from a woman aged 40-49 years with Graves' hyperthyroidism that later progressed to Graves' ophthalmopathy. The chain was built from TRBV18 and TRBJ2-7; 10 central bases correspond to TRBD2. Sample: blood. CDR3 reads: CASSQSRSGRASYGQYF. The sequenced DNA is TGTGCCAGCTCTCAATCGAGGAGCGGGAGGGCCTCCTACGGGCAGTACTTC.